This entry lists 20 T cell receptor beta chains sequenced from one sample in a study of cytomegalovirus exposure and HLA in healthy donors. PCR was performed using 60 Vbeta and 13 Jbeta primers. Some clones are missing from TCRdb's copy, which holds only in-frame ones; the method was immunoSEQ multiplex PCR. The data hold 150,000 or so clones, with around 72% observed a single time. Sequencing used PBMCs. The origin of the receptors is a woman in her fifties or sixties in good health and CMV-seropositive.

The chain links TRBV19 to TRBJ2-3, with 12 bases matching TRBD2. V lost 5 bases, J lost 0 bases, and 6 bases stayed unmatched. The CDR3 runs to 17 residues. Germline loops: CDR1 LNHDA, CDR2 SQIVND (reference sequence). The CDR3 loop reads CASSARLAGASTDTQYF. CDR3 DNA sequence: TGTGCCAGTAGTGCGAGACTAGCGGGAGCTAGCACAGATACGCAGTATTTT.

The V call is TRBV15, the J call TRBJ1-1, with a tentative D call TRBD1 (5 bases). V was cut by 6 bases and J by 1 base, with 15 bases left in between. The CDR3 is 15 residues long. CDR1 LNHNV and CDR2 YYDKDF come from the germline V gene (reference sequence). The CDR3 spells CATRDSRKPNTEAFF. CDR3 nucleotides: TGTGCCACCAGAGACAGCAGAAAACCGAACACTGAAGCTTTCTTT. Together with reference TRBV15 and TRBJ1-1, the CDR3 gives the full variable domain: DAMVIQNPRYQVTQFGKPVTLSCSQTLNHNVMYWYQQKSSQAPKLLFHYYDKDFNNEADTPDNFQSRRPNTSFCFLDIRSPGLGDTAMYLCATRDSRKPNTEAFFGQGTRLTVV.

The rearrangement links TRBV13 to TRBJ1-1, with D unresolved. The CDR3 has 13 amino acids. The V and J ends lost 2 bases and 1 base respectively, with 5 bases between them. CDR1 and CDR2 from the germline V gene are PRHDT and FYEKMQ (reference sequence). This chain's CDR3 is CASSLMANTEAFF. The CDR3 bases are TGTGCCAGCAGCTTAATGGCGAACACTGAAGCTTTCTTT. Supplemented by reference TRBV13 and TRBJ1-1, the full variable domain reads AAGVIQSPRHLIKEKRETATLKCYPIPRHDTVYWYQQGPGQDPQFLISFYEKMQSDKGSIPDRFSAQQFSDYHSELNMSSLELGDSALYFCASSLMANTEAFFGQGTRLTVV.

The chain links TRBV27 to TRBJ2-1, with 7 nucleotides matching TRBD1. Germline assignment: CDR1 MNHEY and CDR2 SMNVEV (reference sequence). The CDR3 totals 15 residues. V trimming: 4 bases; J trimming: 6 bases; junction bases outside the gene matches: 9. CDR3 amino acids: CASSSYRDSTNEQFF. The CDR3 region has the DNA TGTGCCAGCAGTTCCTACAGGGACAGTACCAATGAGCAGTTCTTC.

The chain recombines TRBV2 with TRBJ1-2; D perhaps matches TRBD1 (5 bases). The V gene's germline CDR1 is SNHLY and CDR2 FYNNEI. V lost 0 bases to trimming and J lost 5 bases, with 16 bases between them. The CDR3 has 16 residues. The CDR3 region is CASSEARAGSGYGYTF. CDR3 nucleotide sequence: TGTGCCAGCAGTGAAGCCAGGGCGGGGTCCGGGTATGGCTACACCTTC.

The J gene is TRBJ2-1, the V gene TRBV7-2; the match to TRBD2 covers 7 bases. V shed 5 bases and J 4 bases; nucleotides not matched to a gene: 11. CDR1 is SGHTA, CDR2 FQGNSA, per germline. The CDR3 loop spans 16 amino acids. CDR3 sequence: CASSLTSGIHYNEQFF. DNA for the CDR3: TGTGCCAGCAGCCTTACCAGCGGGATCCATTACAATGAGCAGTTCTTC. Variable domain in full (rest from reference TRBV7-2 and TRBJ2-1): GAGVSQSPSNKVTEKGKDVELRCDPISGHTALYWYRQSLGQGLEFLIYFQGNSAPDKSGLPSDRFSAERTGGSVSTLTIQRTQQEDSAVYLCASSLTSGIHYNEQFFGPGTRLTVL.

CDR3: CASSLGGQGEYIQYF. The CDR3 DNA is TGCGCCAGCAGCTTGGGGGGACAGGGTGAATACATTCAGTACTTC. The gene calls are TRBV5-1 and TRBJ2-4, with 9 bases aligning to TRBD1. V dropped 0 bases and J dropped 8; count of bases not matched to a gene: 6. This CDR3 has 15 residues. The V gene's germline CDR1 is SGHRS and CDR2 YFSETQ.

The chain employs TRBV5-1 and TRBJ1-1, with D unclear. V was cut by 4 bases and J by 1 base, with 8 bases left in between. The V gene's germline CDR1 is SGHRS and CDR2 YFSETQ. The length of the CDR3 is 13 residues. CDR3 amino acids: CASSREANTEAFF. The CDR3 DNA is TGCGCCAGCAGCAGGGAGGCGAACACTGAAGCTTTCTTT.

The table lists this clone with a few counts. The chain links TRBV29-1 to TRBJ2-5; 9 nucleotides align to TRBD2. Trimming took 3 bases from V and 5 from J; bases not matched to a gene: 4. The CDR3 extends over 13 amino acids. Germline-derived CDR1 and CDR2 are SQVTM and ANQGSEA. CDR3 DNA sequence: TGCAGCGTTGACCTAGCGGGGTATGAGACCCAGTACTTC. The encoded protein is CSVDLAGYETQYF.

This clone was recorded only once. V gene TRBV9 combines with J gene TRBJ2-2; D remains unclear. This CDR3 comprises 19 residues. The germline V gene has CDR1 SGDLS and CDR2 YYNGEE. Trimming shortened V by 3 bases and J by 3 bases, and 24 bases separated the two germline ends. This CDR3 is CASSDRRQSLKLDTGELFF. DNA for the CDR3: TGTGCCAGCAGCGACCGGCGGCAGTCCTTAAAGCTCGACACCGGGGAGCTGTTTTTT.

This CDR3 is CASTLGHRSSYNSPLHF. The CDR3 DNA is TGTGCCAGCACTTTGGGACACCGAAGCTCCTATAATTCACCCCTCCACTTT. The chain couples TRBV2 to TRBJ1-6; weak D call: TRBD1 (6 bases). In germline, CDR1 is SNHLY, CDR2 FYNNEI. Deletions cut 7 bases from V and 0 bases from J, with 16 bases between. This CDR3 spans 17 amino acids.

This rearrangement joins TRBV4-1 to TRBJ1-6; possible D gene TRBD1, 6 bases. V gave up 2 bases and J gave up 0 bases, with 17 bases separating them. This CDR3 comprises 19 residues. Germline V gene sequence: CDR1 MGHRA, CDR2 YSYEKL. CDR3: CASSQKYFQQGSYNSPLHF. CDR3 nucleotides: TGCGCCAGCAGCCAAAAATATTTCCAACAGGGCTCCTATAATTCACCCCTCCACTTT.

V is TRBV7-3 and J is TRBJ2-7; 9 bases agree with TRBD2. The CDR3 has 15 residues. The germline V gene encodes CDR1 SGHTA and CDR2 FQGTGA. Germline trimming cut 4 bases from V and 4 bases from J; bases unmatched to any gene: 8. CDR3 in amino acids: CASSSQAGGQYEQYF. The DNA of the CDR3 is TGTGCCAGCAGCTCCCAGGCGGGAGGGCAATACGAGCAGTACTTC.

The chain joins TRBV7-2 to TRBJ2-5; D might be TRBD1 (6 bases). Germline loops: CDR1 SGHTA, CDR2 FQGNSA. The CDR3 has 14 amino acids. Trimming stripped 4 bases from V and 1 base from J, with 10 bases between. CDR3 in amino acids: CASSSTGPQETQYF. The CDR3 coding sequence is TGTGCCAGCAGCTCCACAGGGCCCCAAGAGACCCAGTACTTC. Using reference TRBV7-2 and TRBJ2-5 for the parts outside the CDR3, the full variable domain is GAGVSQSPSNKVTEKGKDVELRCDPISGHTALYWYRQSLGQGLEFLIYFQGNSAPDKSGLPSDRFSAERTGGSVSTLTIQRTQQEDSAVYLCASSSTGPQETQYFGPGTRLLVL.

V gene TRBV28 combines with J gene TRBJ1-4; TRBD1 is a possible D gene (5 bases). Germline CDR1 and CDR2: MDHEN and SYDVKM. The V end was cut by 4 bases, the J end by 2 bases, with 14 bases between. This CDR3 has 16 amino acids. This CDR3 is CASSSPLGGTNEKLFF. Here the CDR3 DNA reads TGTGCCAGCAGTTCCCCCTTGGGGGGGACTAATGAAAAACTGTTTTTT.

CDR3 DNA: TGCGCCAGCAGCCCCGAGGGGGGGGCATGGGACTATGGCTACACCTTC. This sequence encodes CASSPEGGAWDYGYTF. V and J are TRBV5-1 and TRBJ1-2; D is perhaps TRBD1 (6 bases). CDR1 is SGHRS and CDR2 is YFSETQ in the germline V gene. CDR3 size: 16 residues. V was clipped by 4 bases and J by 3 bases, with 19 bases between them.

The rearrangement links TRBV5-1 to TRBJ2-3, with 8 bases matching TRBD2. J gave up 3 bases and V 2 bases, and 8 bases lay outside the gene matches. CDR1 SGHRS and CDR2 YFSETQ come from the germline V gene. This CDR3 has 16 residues. Here the CDR3 DNA reads TGCGCCAGCAGCTTCAATACGGGAGGGCGAACAGATACGCAGTATTTT. Its protein product is CASSFNTGGRTDTQYF.

The V call is TRBV10-3, the J call TRBJ1-4, with 7 bases identical to TRBD1. CDR3 length equals 14 residues. The junction had 11 bases not matched to a gene; V was cut back by 10 bases and J by 6 bases. Germline V CDR1 and CDR2: ENHRY, SYGVKD. CDR3 DNA: TGTGCCACCAAGGGGGTCACAGGGGATGAAAAACTGTTTTTT. Translation: CATKGVTGDEKLFF.

CDR3 DNA: TGCGCCAGCAGCTTGTCGGGGACAGGGATTGAAAAACTGTTTTTT. Its translation is CASSLSGTGIEKLFF. The chain employs TRBV5-1 and TRBJ1-4, with TRBD1 matching 9 bases. Germline-derived CDR1 and CDR2 are SGHRS and YFSETQ. This CDR3 contains 15 residues. V was clipped by 1 base and J by 7 bases; unmatched bases: 5.

The rearrangement joins TRBV18 to TRBJ1-2; tentative D call: TRBD1 (5 bases). This CDR3 comprises 17 residues. V shed 2 bases and J shed 4 bases, with 20 bases lying between them. Germline values: CDR1 KGHSH, CDR2 LQKENI. The CDR3: CASSPTTVSLIRYGYTF. CDR3 nucleotides: TGTGCCAGCTCACCAACGACAGTGAGCTTGATTCGCTATGGCTACACCTTC.